These 19 T cell receptor beta chains were sequenced from one sample in a study of T-cell memory formation after mild COVID-19. TCRdb independently ran MiXCR on the 5' RACE reads; one entry per CDR3 protein. The repertoire holds some 130,000 distinct CDR3 sequences, with around 15% as singletons. The specimen sequenced was PBMCs or a T cell subset sorted from them (not recorded which). The receptor source for this set is a man aged 18 to 30 who had mild COVID-19 (a few samples of this study predate the infection). Cell type and time point are not known.

This clonotype was counted ten times or more. The chain joins TRBV7-2 to TRBJ2-5; weak D call: TRBD1 (6 bases). V was pared by 1 base and J by 5 bases, with 11 bases between. CDR3 length: 14 residues. CDR1 and CDR2 (germline): SGHTA, FQGNSA. The CDR3, as DNA: TGTGCCAGCAGCTTAGGTACAGGGCAGGAGACCCAGTACTTC. Its protein product is CASSLGTGQETQYF.

The DNA for the CDR3 is TGTGCCAGCAGCTTAGTTTCTGGGGCGCTGAGCAATCAGCCCCAGCATTTT. Its protein product is CASSLVSGALSNQPQHF. The gene calls are TRBV7-2 and TRBJ1-5; D may be TRBD1 (5 bases). Per germline, CDR1 SGHTA and CDR2 FQGNSA. The CDR3 is 17 amino acids. Trimming removed 1 base from V and 1 base from J, with 14 bases in between.

This clonotype has only a few counts. J is TRBJ2-3 and V is TRBV27; D gene ambiguous. Germline CDR1 and CDR2: MNHEY and SMNVEV (reference sequence). The CDR3 runs to 14 residues. Trimming took off 2 bases at V and 0 bases at J, with 6 bases between the two ends. The CDR3: CASSLQYSTDTQYF. CDR3 nucleotides: TGTGCCAGCAGTTTACAGTATAGCACAGATACGCAGTATTTT.

This clonotype was counted between two and nine times. The chain uses TRBV7-9 and TRBJ2-1; 7 bases line up with TRBD1. Trimming at V came to 5 bases and at J to 13 bases, leaving 5 bases not matched to a gene. CDR3 length: 11 residues. Germline CDR1 and CDR2: SEHNR and FQNEAQ (reference sequence). The CDR3 nucleotides are TGTGCCAGCAGCAGACAGGGAAGTCAGTTCTTC. Translation gives CASSRQGSQFF.

This clonotype was detected only a few times. The CDR3 coding sequence is TGTGCCAGCAGACCCAGGACAGCTTACACTGAAGCTTTCTTT. It translates to CASRPRTAYTEAFF. The rearrangement uses TRBV6-2 or TRBV6-3 and TRBJ1-1; D perhaps matches TRBD1 (6 bases). The germline V gene encodes CDR1 MNHEY and CDR2 SVGEGT. V was trimmed by 6 bases and J by 3 bases, leaving 14 bases between them. This CDR3 has 14 residues.

The V gene is TRBV12-3 or TRBV12-4, the J gene TRBJ1-1; 7 positions match TRBD1. The CDR3 loop spans 14 amino acids. J was trimmed by 5 bases and V by 6 bases; bases with no gene match: 9. CDR3 loop: CASREEGAGTEAFF. The CDR3 nucleotides are TGTGCCAGCAGAGAAGAGGGGGCAGGGACTGAAGCTTTCTTT.

The chain couples TRBV27 to TRBJ2-7; D call uncertain. Germline CDR1 and CDR2: MNHEY and SMNVEV (reference sequence). The CDR3 covers 13 residues. The V end lost 3 bases, the J end lost 5 bases, and 11 bases lay between the germline ends. CDR3: CASSFLGPDEQYF. CDR3 sequence (DNA): TGTGCCAGCAGTTTCCTTGGACCTGACGAGCAGTACTTC.

This clonotype was found many times. The genes are TRBV6-5 and TRBJ2-7; D assignment may be TRBD1 or TRBD2 (5 bases each). This CDR3 is 13 amino acids long. V lost 6 bases to trimming and J lost 7 bases, with 16 bases between them. CDR1 is MNHEY, CDR2 SVGAGI, per germline. The CDR3, as DNA: TGTGCCAGCAGGATAAATAGAGGGGCTGAGCAGTACGTC. Translating gives CASRINRGAEQYV.

This clonotype has only a few counts. This chain links TRBV12-3 or TRBV12-4 with TRBJ2-3; D is perhaps TRBD2 (5 bases). The CDR3 loop spans 14 amino acids. The V end was cut by 7 bases, the J end by 4 bases, with 15 bases between. The chain's CDR3 is CASTKDFPSDTQYF. The CDR3, as DNA: TGTGCCAGCACCAAGGACTTTCCCTCAGATACGCAGTATTTT.

The chain uses TRBV6-1 and TRBJ1-2; weak D call: TRBD1 (5 bases). Germline-derived CDR1 and CDR2 are MNHNS and SASEGT. The length of the CDR3 is 13 residues. The V end lost 3 bases, the J end lost 9 bases, and 14 bases lay between the germline ends. The CDR3 nucleotides are TGTGCCAGCAGTGACCCCGGGGGTCGCCGCTACACCTTC. It is translated as CASSDPGGRRYTF.

The rearrangement joins TRBV20-1 to TRBJ1-1, with a possible D match to TRBD1 (5 bases). The CDR3 sequence is 11 residues long. Deletions cut 6 bases from V and 5 bases from J, with 10 bases between. CDR1 is DFQATT, CDR2 SNEGSKA, per germline (reference sequence). The CDR3 reads CSATRETEAFF. CDR3 nucleotides: TGCAGTGCCACCAGGGAGACTGAAGCTTTCTTT.

This clonotype was seen only a few times. V and J are TRBV12-3 or TRBV12-4 and TRBJ1-5; TRBD1 is a possible D gene (6 bases). The CDR3 runs 15 residues. Deletions cut 3 bases from V and 5 bases from J, with 14 bases between. CDR3 in amino acids: CASSFADRLYQPQHF. The CDR3 nucleotides are TGTGCCAGCAGTTTCGCAGACAGGCTTTATCAGCCCCAGCATTTT.

The chain couples TRBV9 to TRBJ2-2; D not certain. The V end was cut by 3 bases, the J end by 3 bases, with 9 bases between. The germline gives CDR1 SGDLS, CDR2 YYNGEE. The CDR3 sequence is 14 residues long. Written as DNA, the CDR3 is TGTGCCAGCAGCGCGAACCTTGACACCGGGGAGCTGTTTTTT. Protein sequence: CASSANLDTGELFF.

The chain combines TRBV19 with TRBJ2-7; 7 bases agree with TRBD1. The CDR3 totals 14 residues. CDR1 is LNHDA and CDR2 is SQIVND in the germline V gene (reference sequence). The ends lost 4 bases at V and 5 bases at J; junction bases unmatched: 8. CDR3 region: CASSKGAGFDEQYF. Here the CDR3 DNA reads TGTGCCAGTAGTAAGGGGGCAGGATTCGACGAGCAGTACTTC.

This clonotype was seen only a few times. This sequence joins TRBV6-2 or TRBV6-3 and TRBJ2-1; 9 bases line up with TRBD2. J was trimmed by 6 bases and V by 7 bases; bases with no gene match: 4. The length of the CDR3 is 13 residues. Germline V gene sequence: CDR1 MNHEY, CDR2 SVGEGT. The CDR3 region has the DNA TGTGCCAGCACCGGGACTAGCCCCAATGAGCAGTTCTTC. Its protein product is CASTGTSPNEQFF.

This clonotype was found a few times. This chain joins TRBV5-1 and TRBJ2-5, with TRBD1 matching over 10 bases. CDR1 SGHRS and CDR2 YFSETQ come from the germline V gene. The CDR3 runs 15 residues. With 0 bases clipped from V and 1 base from J, the junction kept 0 bases outside the gene matches. CDR3 region: CASSLGDRGQETQYF. In DNA form, the CDR3 reads TGCGCCAGCAGCTTGGGGGACAGGGGCCAAGAGACCCAGTACTTC.

This chain links TRBV5-5 with TRBJ2-4; D is uncertain. CDR3 size: 18 residues. Germline CDR1 SGHKS, CDR2 YYEKEE (reference sequence). V lost 4 bases to trimming and J lost 1 base, with 21 bases between them. The CDR3 coding sequence is TGTGCCAGCAGCCAACCTAAAAACATCGGCGGTGCCAAAAACATTCAGTACTTC. It translates to CASSQPKNIGGAKNIQYF.

At least ten counts were recorded for this clonotype. The chain combines TRBV7-2 with TRBJ2-3; D remains unclear. Germline lookup yields CDR1 SGHTA and CDR2 FQGNSA. The V gene lost 5 bases and the J gene lost 3 bases, with 12 bases spanning the gap. The CDR3 length is 14 residues. In DNA form, the CDR3 reads TGTGCCAGCAGCCCATCACCAGGTACAGATACGCAGTATTTT. Residues: CASSPSPGTDTQYF.

V gene TRBV12-3 or TRBV12-4 combines with J gene TRBJ2-2, with 8 bases matching TRBD1. V dropped 3 bases and J dropped 7; count of bases not matched to a gene: 7. This CDR3 comprises 15 residues. The DNA of the CDR3 is TGTGCCAGCAGTTTGACAGGGGCCCAGGGCGGGGAGCTGTTTTTT. It specifies CASSLTGAQGGELFF.